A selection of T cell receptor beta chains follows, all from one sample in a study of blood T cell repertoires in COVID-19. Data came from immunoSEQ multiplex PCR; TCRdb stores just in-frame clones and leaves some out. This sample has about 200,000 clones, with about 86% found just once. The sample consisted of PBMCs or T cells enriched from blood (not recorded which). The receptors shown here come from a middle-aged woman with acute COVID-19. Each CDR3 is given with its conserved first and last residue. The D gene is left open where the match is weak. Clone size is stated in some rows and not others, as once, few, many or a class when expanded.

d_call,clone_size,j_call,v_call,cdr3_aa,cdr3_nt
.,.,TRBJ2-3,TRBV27,CASSKSTASGTQYF,TGTGCCAGCAGTAAAAGTACAGCCAGCGGTACGCAGTATTTT
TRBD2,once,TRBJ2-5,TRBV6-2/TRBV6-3,CASTPGGLGQETQYF,TGTGCCAGCACCCCCGGGGGACTAGGGCAAGAGACCCAGTACTTC
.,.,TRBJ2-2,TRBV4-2,CASSQDSSNTGELFF,TGTGCCAGCAGCCAAGACAGTTCGAACACCGGGGAGCTGTTTTTT
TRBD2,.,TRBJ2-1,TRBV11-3,CASSSGLAGLYNEQFF,TGTGCCAGCAGCTCGGGACTAGCGGGCCTCTACAATGAGCAGTTCTTC
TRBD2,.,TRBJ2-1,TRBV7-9,CASSLVIGLAGEEFF,TGTGCCAGCAGCTTAGTGATCGGACTAGCGGGAGAGGAGTTCTTC
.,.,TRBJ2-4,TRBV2,CASKHRAENIQYF,TGTGCCAGCAAACACAGGGCCGAAAACATTCAGTACTTC
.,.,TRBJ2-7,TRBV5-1,CASSSDGSSRNYEQYF,TGCGCCAGCAGCTCCGATGGGAGTAGCAGAAACTACGAGCAGTACTTC
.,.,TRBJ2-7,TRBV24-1,CATSDSGRPEQYF,TGTGCCACCAGTGATTCGGGTCGGCCCGAGCAGTACTTC
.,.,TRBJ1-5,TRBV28,CASTLTDYSNQPQHF,TGTGCCAGCACCCTGACAGATTATAGCAATCAGCCCCAGCATTTT
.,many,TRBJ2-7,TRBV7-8,CASSLVVQGASIAGASSYEQYF,TGTGCCAGCAGCTTAGTGGTACAGGGGGCGTCGATAGCGGGAGCCAGCTCCTACGAGCAGTACTTC
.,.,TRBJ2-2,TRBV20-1,CSASSVLQTGELFF,TGCAGTGCTAGTTCGGTGTTGCAAACCGGGGAGCTGTTTTTT
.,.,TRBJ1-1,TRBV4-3,CASSQIQMNTEAFF,TGCGCCAGCAGCCAAATACAGATGAACACTGAAGCTTTCTTT
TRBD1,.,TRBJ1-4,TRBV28,CASSLTGGNEKLFF,TGTGCCAGCAGTTTAACAGGGGGAAATGAAAAACTGTTTTTT
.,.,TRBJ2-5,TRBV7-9,CASSLNLRVAPKETQYF,TGTGCCAGCAGCTTAAATCTGAGGGTGGCTCCCAAAGAGACCCAGTACTTC
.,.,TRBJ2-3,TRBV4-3,CASSQDARVIGLTDTQYF,TGCGCCAGCAGCCAAGATGCCCGAGTCATCGGGTTGACGGATACGCAGTATTTT
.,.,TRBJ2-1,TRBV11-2,CASTPGAYNEQFF,TGTGCCAGCACCCCAGGGGCATACAATGAGCAGTTCTTC
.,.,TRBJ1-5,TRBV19,CASSILGSYSNQPQHF,TGTGCCAGTAGTATTTTAGGGAGCTATAGCAATCAGCCCCAGCATTTT
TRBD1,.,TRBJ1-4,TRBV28,CASSPGTGVTNEKLFF,TGTGCCAGCAGCCCCGGGACAGGGGTTACTAATGAAAAACTGTTTTTT
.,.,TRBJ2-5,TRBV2,CASSEVGRRETQYF,TGTGCCAGCAGTGAGGTAGGGCGGAGGGAGACCCAGTACTTC
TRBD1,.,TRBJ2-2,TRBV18,CASSRDRGTGELFF,TGTGCCAGCTCAAGGGACAGGGGCACCGGGGAGCTGTTTTTT
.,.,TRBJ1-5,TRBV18,CASSPRTQGPQHF,TGTGCCAGCTCACCACGGACACAGGGTCCCCAGCATTTT
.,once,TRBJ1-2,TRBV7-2,CASSLEQVPRYTF,TGTGCCAGCAGCTTAGAACAGGTCCCCCGCTACACCTTC
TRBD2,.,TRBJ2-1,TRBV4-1,CASSQPPTSRVYNEQFF,TGCGCCAGCAGCCAACCCCCGACTAGCAGAGTTTACAATGAGCAGTTCTTC
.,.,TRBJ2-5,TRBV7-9,CASSLDLGKETQYF,TGTGCCAGCAGCTTGGACTTAGGTAAAGAGACCCAGTACTTC
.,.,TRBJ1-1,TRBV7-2,CASSYRLRRGTGTEAFF,TGTGCCAGCAGCTACCGTTTGAGGCGGGGGACGGGAACTGAAGCTTTCTTT
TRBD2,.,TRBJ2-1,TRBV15,CATSRDRAGVKNEQFF,TGTGCCACCAGCAGAGATAGGGCGGGAGTGAAGAATGAGCAGTTCTTC
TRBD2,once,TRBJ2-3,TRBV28,CASSPTGLAGVDTQYF,TGTGCCAGCAGTCCCACCGGACTAGCGGGAGTAGATACGCAGTATTTT
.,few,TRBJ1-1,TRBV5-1,CASKEVIKTEAFF,TGCGCCAGCAAGGAGGTTATTAAGACTGAAGCTTTCTTT
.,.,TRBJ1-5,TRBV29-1,CSVGYRASQPQHF,TGCAGCGTTGGGTACAGGGCAAGTCAGCCCCAGCATTTT
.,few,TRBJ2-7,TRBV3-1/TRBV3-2,CASSQEAEQYF,TGTGCCAGCAGCCAAGAGGCCGAGCAGTACTTC
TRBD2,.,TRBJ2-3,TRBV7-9,CASSSRPSSGSTDTQYF,TGTGCCAGCAGCTCGCGCCCTAGTAGCGGGAGTACAGATACGCAGTATTTT
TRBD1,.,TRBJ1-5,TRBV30,CAWVGQGGNQPQHF,TGTGCCTGGGTGGGACAGGGTGGCAATCAGCCCCAGCATTTT
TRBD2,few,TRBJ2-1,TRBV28,CASSLPSGRAASYNEQFF,TGTGCCAGCAGTTTGCCTAGCGGGAGGGCCGCGTCCTACAATGAGCAGTTCTTC
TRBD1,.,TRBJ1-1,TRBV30,CAWSAGGRNTEAFF,TGTGCCTGGAGCGCAGGGGGACGGAACACTGAAGCTTTCTTT
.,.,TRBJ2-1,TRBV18,CASSPPSSGFYNEQFF,TGTGCCAGCTCACCACCGTCCAGCGGGTTCTACAATGAGCAGTTCTTC
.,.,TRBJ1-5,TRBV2,CASSEGGIPNQPQHF,TGTGCCAGCAGTGAGGGAGGCATTCCCAATCAGCCCCAGCATTTT
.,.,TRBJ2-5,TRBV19,CASSIGGIGLGTQYF,TGTGCCAGTAGTATCGGAGGGATTGGGTTGGGGACCCAGTACTTC
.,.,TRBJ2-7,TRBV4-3,CASSQDRAYEQYF,TGCGCCAGCAGCCAAGATAGAGCCTACGAGCAGTACTTC
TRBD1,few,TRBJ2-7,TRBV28,CASRGQGAGYEQYF,TGTGCCAGCAGGGGACAGGGGGCAGGCTACGAGCAGTACTTC
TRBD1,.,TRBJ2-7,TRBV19,CASSISSVGTGFYEQYF,TGTGCCAGTAGTATATCGTCTGTCGGGACAGGGTTCTACGAGCAGTACTTC
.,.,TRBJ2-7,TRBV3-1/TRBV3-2,CASSQGTRREQYF,TGTGCCAGCAGCCAAGGAACCCGGAGGGAGCAGTACTTC
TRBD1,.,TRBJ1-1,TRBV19,CASTLEGAMITEAFF,TGTGCCAGTACCCTCGAGGGGGCGATGATCACTGAAGCTTTCTTT
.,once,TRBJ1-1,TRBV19,CASSIGGLPAFF,TGTGCCAGTAGTATCGGAGGCTTACCAGCTTTCTTT
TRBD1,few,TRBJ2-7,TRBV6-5,CASGDRGHEQYF,TGTGCCAGCGGGGACAGGGGTCACGAGCAGTACTTC
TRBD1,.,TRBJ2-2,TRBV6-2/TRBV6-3,CASSQEQGAYSGELFF,TGTGCCAGCAGTCAAGAACAGGGGGCATACTCCGGGGAGCTGTTTTTT
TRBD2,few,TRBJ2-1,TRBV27,CASSLRLAGLSSYNEQFF,TGTGCCAGCAGTTTACGGCTAGCGGGTCTTAGCTCCTACAATGAGCAGTTCTTC
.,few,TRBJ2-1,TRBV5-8,CASSLARVTGYNEQFF,TGTGCCAGCAGCTTGGCCCGGGTTACGGGCTACAATGAGCAGTTCTTC
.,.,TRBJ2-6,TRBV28,CASSSRTDALKTGANVLTF,TGTGCCAGCAGTTCACGGACAGATGCTCTAAAGACTGGGGCCAACGTCCTGACTTTC
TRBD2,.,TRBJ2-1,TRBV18,CASSQAGGNEQFF,TGTGCCAGCTCACAGGCGGGGGGGAATGAGCAGTTCTTC
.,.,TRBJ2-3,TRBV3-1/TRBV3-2,CASSQVSVSGVNTQYF,TGTGCCAGCAGCCAAGTTTCGGTTTCGGGGGTAAATACGCAGTATTTT
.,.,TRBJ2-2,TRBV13,CASSPGGAGATGELFF,TGTGCCAGCAGCCCGGGTGGGGCTGGGGCCACCGGGGAGCTGTTTTTT
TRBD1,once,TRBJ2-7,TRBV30,CAWSTRTGVGEQYF,TGTGCCTGGAGCACCAGGACAGGGGTGGGCGAGCAGTACTTC
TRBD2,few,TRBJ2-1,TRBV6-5,CASSYSGLVYNEQFF,TGTGCCAGCAGTTACTCAGGACTAGTCTACAATGAGCAGTTCTTC
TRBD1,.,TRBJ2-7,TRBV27,CASSLSTGTGSLKQYF,TGTGCCAGCAGTTTATCTACCGGGACAGGATCTTTGAAGCAGTACTTC
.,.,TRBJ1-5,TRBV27,CASSLVTGSNQPQHF,TGTGCCAGCAGTTTAGTGACAGGCAGCAATCAGCCCCAGCATTTT
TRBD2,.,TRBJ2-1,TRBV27,CASSPLSGTFNEQFF,TGTGCCAGCAGTCCGCTTAGCGGGACGTTCAATGAGCAGTTCTTC
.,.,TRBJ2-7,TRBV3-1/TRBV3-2,CASSHRDSAYEQYF,TGTGCCAGCAGCCACCGGGACTCAGCCTACGAGCAGTACTTC
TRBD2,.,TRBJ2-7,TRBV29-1,CSVLGTSGSYDEQYF,TGCAGCGTGCTCGGGACTAGCGGGAGTTACGACGAGCAGTACTTC
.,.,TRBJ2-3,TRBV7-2,CASSLSGLTDTQYF,TGTGCCAGCAGCTTAAGCGGGCTCACAGATACGCAGTATTTT
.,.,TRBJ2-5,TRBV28,CASSPGLIQETQYF,TGTGCCAGCAGTCCGGGACTGATCCAAGAGACCCAGTACTTC